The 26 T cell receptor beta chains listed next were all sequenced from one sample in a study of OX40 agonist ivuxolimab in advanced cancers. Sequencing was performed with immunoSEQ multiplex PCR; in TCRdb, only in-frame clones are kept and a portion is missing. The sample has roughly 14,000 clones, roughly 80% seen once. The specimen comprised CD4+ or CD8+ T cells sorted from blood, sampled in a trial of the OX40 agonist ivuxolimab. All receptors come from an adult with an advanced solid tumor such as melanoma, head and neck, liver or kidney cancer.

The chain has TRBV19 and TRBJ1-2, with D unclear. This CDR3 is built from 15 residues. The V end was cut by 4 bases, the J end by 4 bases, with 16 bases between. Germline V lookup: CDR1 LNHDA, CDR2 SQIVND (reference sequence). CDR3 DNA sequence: TGTGCCAGTAGTAGTCAAGACGGAACCTCCTATGGCTACACCTTC. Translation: CASSSQDGTSYGYTF.

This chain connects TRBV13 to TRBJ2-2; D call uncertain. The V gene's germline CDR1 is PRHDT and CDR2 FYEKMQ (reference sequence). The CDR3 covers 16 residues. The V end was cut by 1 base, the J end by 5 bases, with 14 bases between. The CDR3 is CASSLESGPFTGELFF. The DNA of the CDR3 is TGTGCCAGCAGCTTAGAGTCCGGGCCTTTTACCGGGGAGCTGTTTTTT.

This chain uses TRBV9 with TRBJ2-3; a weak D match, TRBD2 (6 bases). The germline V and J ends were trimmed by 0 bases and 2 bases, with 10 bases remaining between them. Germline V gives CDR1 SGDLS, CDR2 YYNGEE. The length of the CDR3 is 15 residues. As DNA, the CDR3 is TGTGCCAGCAGCGTAGATGGGGGGTCCACAGATACGCAGTATTTT. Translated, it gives CASSVDGGSTDTQYF.

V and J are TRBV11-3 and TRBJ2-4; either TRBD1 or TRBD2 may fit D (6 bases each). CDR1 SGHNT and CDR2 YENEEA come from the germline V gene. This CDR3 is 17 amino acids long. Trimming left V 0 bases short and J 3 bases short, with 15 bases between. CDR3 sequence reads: CASSLDPPRGGKNIQYF. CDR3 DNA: TGTGCCAGCAGCTTAGATCCCCCCAGGGGAGGCAAAAACATTCAGTACTTC.

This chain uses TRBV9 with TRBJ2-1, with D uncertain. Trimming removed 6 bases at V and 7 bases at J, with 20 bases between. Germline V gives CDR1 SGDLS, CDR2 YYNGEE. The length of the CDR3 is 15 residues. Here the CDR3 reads CASNPSGRQWNEQFF. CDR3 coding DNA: TGTGCCAGCAACCCTTCTGGCCGGCAATGGAATGAGCAGTTCTTC.

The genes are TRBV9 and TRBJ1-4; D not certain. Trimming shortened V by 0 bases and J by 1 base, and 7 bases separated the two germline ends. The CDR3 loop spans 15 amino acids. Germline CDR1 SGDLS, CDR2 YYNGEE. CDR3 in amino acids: CASSVGEGTNEKLFF. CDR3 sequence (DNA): TGTGCCAGCAGCGTAGGTGAGGGAACTAATGAAAAACTGTTTTTT.

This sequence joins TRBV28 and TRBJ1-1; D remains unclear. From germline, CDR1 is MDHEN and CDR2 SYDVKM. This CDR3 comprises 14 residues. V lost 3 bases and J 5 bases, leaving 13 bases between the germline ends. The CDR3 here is CASSLETQLTEAFF. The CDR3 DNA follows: TGTGCCAGCAGTTTGGAAACGCAACTAACTGAAGCTTTCTTT.

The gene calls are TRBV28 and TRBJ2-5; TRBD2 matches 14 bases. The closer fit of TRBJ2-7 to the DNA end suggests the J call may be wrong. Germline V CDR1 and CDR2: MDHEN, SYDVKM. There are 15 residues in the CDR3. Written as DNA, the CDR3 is TGTGCCAGCAGTCTCAGACTAGCGGGAGGGGACGAGCAGTACTTC. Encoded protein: CASSLRLAGGDEQYF.

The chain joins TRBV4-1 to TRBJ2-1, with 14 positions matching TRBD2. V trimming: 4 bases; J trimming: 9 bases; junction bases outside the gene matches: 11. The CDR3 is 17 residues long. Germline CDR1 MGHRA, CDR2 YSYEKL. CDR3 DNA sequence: TGCGCCAGCAGCCCTGCTTCGGGACTAGCGGGGGTTGGTGAGCAGTTCTTC. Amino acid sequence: CASSPASGLAGVGEQFF.

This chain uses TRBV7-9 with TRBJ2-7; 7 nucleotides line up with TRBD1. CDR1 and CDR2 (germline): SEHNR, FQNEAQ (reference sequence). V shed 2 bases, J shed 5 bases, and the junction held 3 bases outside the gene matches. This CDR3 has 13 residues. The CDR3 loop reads CASSLYTGDEQYF. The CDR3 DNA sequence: TGTGCCAGCAGCTTATACACAGGGGACGAGCAGTACTTC. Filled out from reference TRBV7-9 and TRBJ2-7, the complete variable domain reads DTGVSQNPRHKITKRGQNVTFRCDPISEHNRLYWYRQTLGQGPEFLTYFQNEAQLEKSRLLSDRFSAERPKGSFSTLEIQRTEQGDSAMYLCASSLYTGDEQYFGPGTRLTVT.

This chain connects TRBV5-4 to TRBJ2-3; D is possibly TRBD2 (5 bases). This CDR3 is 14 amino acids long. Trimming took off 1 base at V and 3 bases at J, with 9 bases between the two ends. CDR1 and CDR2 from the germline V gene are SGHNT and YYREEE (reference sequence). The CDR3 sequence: CASSLRGPTDTQYF. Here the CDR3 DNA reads TGTGCCAGCAGCTTGAGAGGGCCGACAGATACGCAGTATTTT.

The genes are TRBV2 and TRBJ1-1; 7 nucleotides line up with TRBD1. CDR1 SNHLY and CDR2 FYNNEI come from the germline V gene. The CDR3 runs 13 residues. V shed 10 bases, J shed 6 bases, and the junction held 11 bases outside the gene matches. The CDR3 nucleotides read TGTGCCACCTCGACAGGGCCGGGGGCTGAAGCTTTCTTT. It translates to CATSTGPGAEAFF.

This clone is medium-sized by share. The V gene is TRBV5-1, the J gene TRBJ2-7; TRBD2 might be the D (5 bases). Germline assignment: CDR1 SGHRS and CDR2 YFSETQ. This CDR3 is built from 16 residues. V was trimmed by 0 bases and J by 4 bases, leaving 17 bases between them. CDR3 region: CASSLVGSSPYYEQYF. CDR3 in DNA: TGCGCCAGCAGCTTGGTTGGGAGTTCGCCTTATTACGAGCAGTACTTC.

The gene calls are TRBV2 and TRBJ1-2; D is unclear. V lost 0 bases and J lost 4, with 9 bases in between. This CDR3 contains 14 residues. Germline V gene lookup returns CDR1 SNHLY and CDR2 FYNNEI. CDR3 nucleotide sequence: TGTGCCAGCAGTGAAGCGCCGGAGACCTATGGCTACACCTTC. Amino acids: CASSEAPETYGYTF.

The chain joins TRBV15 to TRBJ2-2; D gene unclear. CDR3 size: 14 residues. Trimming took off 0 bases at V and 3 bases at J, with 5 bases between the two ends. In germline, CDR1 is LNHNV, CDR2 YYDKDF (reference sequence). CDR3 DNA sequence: TGTGCCACCAGCAGAGATATGGACACCGGGGAGCTGTTTTTT. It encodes CATSRDMDTGELFF.

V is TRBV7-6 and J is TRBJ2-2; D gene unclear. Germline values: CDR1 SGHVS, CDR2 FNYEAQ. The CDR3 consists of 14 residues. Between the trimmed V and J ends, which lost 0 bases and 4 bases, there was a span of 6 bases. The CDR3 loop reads CASSLAPGTGELFF. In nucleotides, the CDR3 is TGTGCCAGCAGCTTAGCTCCGGGCACCGGGGAGCTGTTTTTT.

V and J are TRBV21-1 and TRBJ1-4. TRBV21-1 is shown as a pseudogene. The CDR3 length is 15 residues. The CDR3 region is CASSKGEGPGEKLFF. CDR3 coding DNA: TGTGCCAGCAGCAAAGGGGAGGGGCCAGGGGAAAAACTGTTTTTT.

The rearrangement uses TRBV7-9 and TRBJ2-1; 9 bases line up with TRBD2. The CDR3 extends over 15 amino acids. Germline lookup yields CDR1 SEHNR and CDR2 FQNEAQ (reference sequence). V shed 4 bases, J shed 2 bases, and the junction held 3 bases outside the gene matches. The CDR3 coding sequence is TGTGCCAGCAGCTCCGGACTAGCGACCTACAATGAGCAGTTCTTC. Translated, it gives CASSSGLATYNEQFF.

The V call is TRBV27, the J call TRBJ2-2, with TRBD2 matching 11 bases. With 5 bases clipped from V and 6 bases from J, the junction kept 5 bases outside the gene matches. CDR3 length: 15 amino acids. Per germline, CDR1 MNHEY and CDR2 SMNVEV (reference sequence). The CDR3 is CASSLSGGAPGELFF. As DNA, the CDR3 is TGTGCCAGCAGTCTTAGCGGGGGGGCCCCCGGGGAGCTGTTTTTT.

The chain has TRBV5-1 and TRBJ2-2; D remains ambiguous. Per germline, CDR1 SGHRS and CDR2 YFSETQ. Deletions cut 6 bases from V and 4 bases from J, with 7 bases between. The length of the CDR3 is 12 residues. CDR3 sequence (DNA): TGCGCCAGCATGGGTGGCACCGGGGAGCTGTTTTTT. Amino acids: CASMGGTGELFF.

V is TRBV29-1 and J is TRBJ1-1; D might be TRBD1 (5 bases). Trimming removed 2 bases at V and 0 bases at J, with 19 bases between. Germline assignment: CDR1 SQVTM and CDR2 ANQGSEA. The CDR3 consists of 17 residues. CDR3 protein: CSVEKWGLTFMNTEAFF. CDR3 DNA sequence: TGCAGCGTTGAAAAATGGGGACTGACATTCATGAACACTGAAGCTTTCTTT.

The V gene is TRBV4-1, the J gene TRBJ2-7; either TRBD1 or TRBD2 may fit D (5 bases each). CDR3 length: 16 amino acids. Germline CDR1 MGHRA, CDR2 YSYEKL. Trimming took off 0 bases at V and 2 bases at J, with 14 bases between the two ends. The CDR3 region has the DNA TGCGCCAGCAGCCAAGAAGAGGGGCGGGCCGCCTACGAGCAGTACTTC. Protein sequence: CASSQEEGRAAYEQYF.

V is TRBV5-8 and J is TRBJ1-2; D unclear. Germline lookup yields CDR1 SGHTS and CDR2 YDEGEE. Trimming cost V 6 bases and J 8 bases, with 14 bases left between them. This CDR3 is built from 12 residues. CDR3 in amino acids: CASTEKWGGYTF. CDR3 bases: TGTGCCAGCACCGAGAAGTGGGGAGGCTACACCTTC.

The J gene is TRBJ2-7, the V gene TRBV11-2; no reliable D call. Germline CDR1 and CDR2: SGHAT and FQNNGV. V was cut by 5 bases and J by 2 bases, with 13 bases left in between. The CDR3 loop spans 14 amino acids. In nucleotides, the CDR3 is TGTGCCAGCAGCCTACAGACGTTAACCTACGAGCAGTACTTC. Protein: CASSLQTLTYEQYF. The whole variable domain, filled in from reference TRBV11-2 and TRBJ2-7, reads EAGVAQSPRYKIIEKRQSVAFWCNPISGHATLYWYQQILGQGPKLLIQFQNNGVVDDSQLPKDRFSAERLKGVDSTLKIQPAKLEDSAVYLCASSLQTLTYEQYFGPGTRLTVT.

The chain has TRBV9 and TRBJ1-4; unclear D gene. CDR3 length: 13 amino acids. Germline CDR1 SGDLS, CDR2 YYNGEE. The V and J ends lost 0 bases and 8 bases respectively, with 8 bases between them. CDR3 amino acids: CASSVDEGEKLFF. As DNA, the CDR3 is TGTGCCAGCAGCGTAGATGAGGGCGAAAAACTGTTTTTT.

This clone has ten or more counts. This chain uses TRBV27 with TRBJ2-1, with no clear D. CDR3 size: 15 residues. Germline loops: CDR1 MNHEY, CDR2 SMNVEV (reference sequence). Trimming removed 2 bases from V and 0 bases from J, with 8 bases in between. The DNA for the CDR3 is TGTGCCAGCAGTTTAGGCCCCCGCTCCTACAATGAGCAGTTCTTC. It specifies CASSLGPRSYNEQFF.